One T cell receptor (beta chain) is described in this entry. Antigen specificity is unknown. This sample is part of a study of siplizumab effects on memory and regulatory T cells. Generated by immunoSEQ multiplex PCR, the TCRdb table keeps only in-frame clones and is missing some. The sample lists fewer than 120,000 clones; more than 90% were seen once. General study findings and limits: On average, under 75% of mappable alloreactive CD4+ clones were Treg-derived under siplizumab, against 25% to 30% in controls. Naive T cells seemed more diverse than memory cells; they also seemed major alloresponse contributors.

Germline V gene lookup returns CDR1 MGHRA and CDR2 YSYEKL. The CDR3 runs 16 residues. After removal of 1 base from V and 4 bases from J, the junction contained 4 bases not matched to a gene. The sequenced sample consisted of CD4+ T cells sorted from blood. The sequence was obtained from a human donor in good health. The chain has TRBV4-1 and TRBJ1-2; TRBD1 aligns across 12 bases. The CDR3, as DNA: TGCGCCAGCAGCCAAGTTGGGACAGGGGGCAGCTATGGCTACACCTTC. Protein sequence: CASSQVGTGGSYGYTF.